This T cell receptor beta chain derives from a study of metastatic and nonmetastatic thyroid tumors. Whole-study context: Peripheral blood and tumor or nodule samples from malignant and benign thyroid patients were compared.

Per the study methods: A papillary thyroid cancer distant-metastasis classifier was built from CDR3 differences across clinicopathological groups. From the PCR reads, TCRdb re-called clones with MiXCR. The V and J calls and clone size come from TCRdb's table, not from the authors' own analysis. Of approximately 15,000 clones listed, 22% are singletons. Study-wide results and limits: Across blood and tumor, TCR beta diversity in malignant thyroid tumors was reportedly significantly higher than in benign nodules.

No patient had received any treatment before thyroid surgery. In germline, CDR1 is LGHDT, CDR2 YNNKEL (reference sequence). This CDR3 spans 11 amino acids. Trimming took 7 bases from V and 14 from J, leaving 17 bases between them. With respect to this clone: Its antigen is still unknown.

The receptor was isolated from a female donor with papillary thyroid cancer or a benign thyroid nodule (not recorded which). Some clones in this sample may be carry-over from other donors' samples. Sample: adjacent normal tissue. This chain connects TRBV3-1 to TRBJ2-5; possibly TRBD2 for D (6 bases). Written as DNA, the CDR3 is TGTGCCAGCACCACGCGGGACTTGCTTTACTTC. It translates to CASTTRDLLYF.